This T cell receptor (beta chain) was identified during a study of blood T cells in healthy people across ages. Regarding the study as a whole: A roughly linear age-dependent decrease characterized TCR beta diversity per million T cells.

Isolation of PBMCs gave at least 6.5 million cells per sample. The total RNA that was extracted per sample amounted to at least 5.5 micrograms. The CDR3 runs 15 residues. V lost 6 bases, J lost 2 bases, and 14 bases lay in between. Primed by a sample-barcoded 5' primer and a J-beta primer mix, a second PCR proceeded for 7 to 11 cycles. TCRdb called the 5' RACE reads again in MiXCR, with one record for every CDR3 protein. This table holds 1.5 million to 2 million distinct CDR3 sequences, about 31% found once. On this clonotype: Its cognate antigen is unknown.

The rearrangement uses TRBV12-3 or TRBV12-4 and TRBJ1-5; weak D call: TRBD1 (5 bases). The sequencing sample was made of blood. This TCR came from a woman younger than 45 in good health. CDR3 in DNA: TGTGCCAGCAGCCGAGGGGACCCGGGCAATCAGCCCCAGCATTTT. As protein: CASSRGDPGNQPQHF.